Each of the 29 T cell receptor beta chains below was sequenced from the same sample in a study of control samples from healthy donors and cancer patients (dated by TCRdb to 2018 to 2020). The library was generated by the immunoSEQ multiplex PCR assay. Drawn from immuneACCESS, this table holds only the in-frame rearrangements with V and J called that TCRdb kept. Clones are partly lost; checked studies trace under half to an unresolved V gene and leave the rest unexplained. The sample table contains about 220,000 clones; only one count was recorded for 85% to 95% of them. Over 1.2% of the sample is taken by the ten largest. The material sequenced was blood. These receptor sequences come from a man between 50 and 59 years old in good health.

This chain joins TRBV5-6 and TRBJ2-2; perhaps TRBD2 as D (5 bases). Germline CDR1 and CDR2: SGHDT and YYEEEE. V was pared by 4 bases and J by 5 bases, with 21 bases between. The CDR3 contains 17 residues. The CDR3 region is CASSLEQVGRWTGELFF. CDR3 DNA: TGTGCCAGCAGCCTGGAGCAGGTGGGGAGATGGACCGGGGAGCTGTTTTTT.

The CDR3 DNA sequence: TGTGCCAGCAGCCAAGGACAGTCAGTTCAGCCCCAGCATTTT. It encodes CASSQGQSVQPQHF. The V gene is TRBV3-1 (or the pseudogene TRBV3-2), the J gene TRBJ1-5; TRBD1 might be the D (5 bases). CDR1 and CDR2 (germline): LGHDT, YNNKEL (reference sequence). The CDR3 is 14 amino acids. Trimming removed 1 base at V and 6 bases at J, with 10 bases between.

This clone was found once. This rearrangement joins TRBV29-1 to TRBJ2-3, with D possibly being TRBD1 or TRBD2 (6 bases each). V gave up 7 bases and J gave up 14 bases, with 19 bases separating them. This CDR3 has 11 residues. CDR1 and CDR2 from the germline V gene are SQVTM and ANQGSEA. The CDR3 loop is CSDQRGTRGYF. CDR3 in DNA: TGCAGCGACCAAAGGGGGACTCGGGGGTATTTT.

The V gene is TRBV10-3, the J gene TRBJ2-1, with 12 bases aligning to TRBD2. The trim removed 5 bases at V and 8 bases at J, leaving 7 bases unmatched. In germline, CDR1 is ENHRY, CDR2 SYGVKD. The CDR3 extends over 15 amino acids. CDR3 DNA sequence: TGTGCCATCAGTTTGACTAGCGGGGGTAGGGATGAGCAGTTCTTC. It yields the protein CAISLTSGGRDEQFF.

This chain uses TRBV24-1 with TRBJ2-2; the D is unclear. Between the trimmed V and J ends, which lost 3 bases and 4 bases, there was a span of 5 bases. Looked up from germline, CDR1 is KGHDR and CDR2 is SFDVKD. The length of the CDR3 is 13 residues. The DNA for the CDR3 is TGTGCCACCAGTGATCCTCCCACCGGGGAGCTGTTTTTT. This codes for CATSDPPTGELFF.

The gene calls are TRBV7-9 and TRBJ1-5, with D unclear. The CDR3 is 14 residues long. Trimming shortened V by 4 bases and J by 6 bases, and 13 bases separated the two germline ends. From germline, CDR1 is SEHNR and CDR2 FQNEAQ (reference sequence). The CDR3, as DNA: TGTGCCAGCAGCTGGGCCGAGGTGGGTCAGCCCCAGCATTTT. Translation gives CASSWAEVGQPQHF.

The chain joins TRBV19 to TRBJ2-1; D not resolved. The V gene lost 6 bases and the J gene lost 6 bases, with 6 bases spanning the gap. There are 11 residues in the CDR3. Germline CDR1 is LNHDA and CDR2 is SQIVND (reference sequence). This chain's CDR3 is CASSSANEQFF. In DNA, the CDR3 is TGTGCCAGTAGCTCGGCCAATGAGCAGTTCTTC. The whole variable domain, filled in from reference TRBV19 and TRBJ2-1, reads DGGITQSPKYLFRKEGQNVTLSCEQNLNHDAMYWYRQDPGQGLRLIYYSQIVNDFQKGDIAEGYSVSREKKESFPLTVTSAQKNPTAFYLCASSSANEQFFGPGTRLTVL.

The CDR3 DNA reads as TGTGCCAGCAGCCAAAGGGGAGCTGGAAACACCATATATTTT. This codes for CASSQRGAGNTIYF. The chain carries TRBV3-1 (or the pseudogene TRBV3-2) and TRBJ1-3, with a tentative D call TRBD1 (5 bases). CDR3 length: 14 residues. V was cut by 2 bases and J by 2 bases, with 7 bases left in between. Per germline, CDR1 LGHDT and CDR2 YNNKEL (reference sequence).

As DNA, the CDR3 is TGCAGTGCTAGTCGACAGGCTAGCTCCTACGAGCAGTACGTC. Protein product: CSASRQASSYEQYV. This chain links TRBV20-1 with TRBJ2-7, with D tentatively TRBD1 (6 bases). Germline V CDR1 and CDR2: DFQATT, SNEGSKA (reference sequence). The CDR3 sequence is 14 residues long. Trimming cost V 3 bases and J 0 bases, with 12 bases left between them.

CDR3 protein: CASSFETLVQGAQGYTF. CDR3 nucleotide sequence: TGCGCCAGCAGCTTTGAGACACTAGTTCAGGGGGCGCAGGGCTACACCTTC. This chain connects TRBV5-1 to TRBJ1-2, with 8 bases that match TRBD1. Germline V gene data show CDR1 as SGHRS and CDR2 as YFSETQ. The junction had 17 bases not matched to a gene; V was cut back by 2 bases and J by 8 bases. This CDR3 has 17 residues.

This clone was counted a few times. The chain recombines TRBV28 with TRBJ1-6, with no clear D. Germline CDR1 reads MDHEN; CDR2 reads SYDVKM. Trimming took 5 bases from V and 7 from J, leaving 6 bases between them. The CDR3 consists of 12 residues. The CDR3 region has the DNA TGTGCCAGCAGTAGCCAAAATTCACCCCTCCACTTT. Translated, it gives CASSSQNSPLHF.

This clone has a single count. The gene calls are TRBV6-5 and TRBJ1-2, with D tentatively TRBD1 (5 bases). Trimming shortened V by 5 bases and J by 8 bases, and 18 bases separated the two germline ends. CDR3 length equals 14 residues. Germline V lookup: CDR1 MNHEY, CDR2 SVGAGI. In nucleotides, the CDR3 is TGTGCCAGCAGTACGACAGCGGGCCCAGAGGGCTACACCTTC. Amino acid sequence: CASSTTAGPEGYTF.

The rearrangement joins TRBV19 to TRBJ2-1; D is unclear. Between the trimmed V and J ends, which lost 4 bases and 6 bases, there was a span of 16 bases. CDR1 and CDR2 (germline): LNHDA, SQIVND (reference sequence). The CDR3 sequence is 15 residues long. CDR3 bases: TGTGCCAGTAGTACCCGCCCGTCCCTAGGCAATGAGCAGTTCTTC. Protein sequence: CASSTRPSLGNEQFF.

The chain links TRBV5-1 to TRBJ1-1, with D unresolved. This CDR3 region has 13 residues. V was trimmed by 2 bases and J by 2 bases, leaving 7 bases between them. CDR1 SGHRS and CDR2 YFSETQ come from the germline V gene. The CDR3 DNA sequence: TGCGCCAGCAGCTTCGACAAAAACACTGAAGCTTTCTTT. Protein: CASSFDKNTEAFF.

This sequence joins TRBV12-3 or TRBV12-4 and TRBJ1-3; D remains ambiguous. The CDR3 spans 12 residues. V gave up 3 bases and J gave up 11 bases, with 11 bases separating them. The CDR3 reads CASSFDQPAIYF. The CDR3, as DNA: TGTGCCAGCAGTTTCGACCAACCTGCCATATATTTT.

This chain uses TRBV28 with TRBJ2-7, with a possible D match to TRBD2 (5 bases). The germline CDR1 and CDR2 sequences are MDHEN and SYDVKM. Deletions cut 8 bases from V and 2 bases from J, with 13 bases between. The CDR3 totals 13 residues. As DNA, the CDR3 is TGTGCCAGCGGAGGATCGGGCCCCTACGAGCAGTACTTC. Translating gives CASGGSGPYEQYF.

CDR3 residues: CASRTGGRDTQYF. The CDR3 DNA reads as TGTGCCAGTAGGACAGGGGGCAGAGATACGCAGTATTTT. The chain links TRBV19 to TRBJ2-3, with 10 bases that match TRBD1. The germline CDR1 and CDR2 sequences are LNHDA and SQIVND (reference sequence). The J segment lost 5 bases and the V segment lost 6 bases, leaving 2 bases of the junction unmatched. The CDR3 is made up of 13 amino acids. Full variable domain (rest looked up from reference TRBV19 and TRBJ2-3): DGGITQSPKYLFRKEGQNVTLSCEQNLNHDAMYWYRQDPGQGLRLIYYSQIVNDFQKGDIAEGYSVSREKKESFPLTVTSAQKNPTAFYLCASRTGGRDTQYFGPGTRLTVL.

This chain joins TRBV27 and TRBJ1-1; no clear D gene. The germline gives CDR1 MNHEY, CDR2 SMNVEV (reference sequence). The CDR3 has 13 residues. Trimming stripped 3 bases from V and 0 bases from J, with 5 bases between. For the CDR3, the DNA is TGTGCCAGCAGTTTGCGGATGAACACTGAAGCTTTCTTT. Its protein is CASSLRMNTEAFF.

The J gene is TRBJ1-1, the V gene TRBV19; tentative D call: TRBD1 (6 bases). From germline, CDR1 is LNHDA and CDR2 SQIVND (reference sequence). V lost 3 bases, J lost 2 bases, and 25 bases lay in between. This CDR3 comprises 19 residues. CDR3 bases: TGTGCCAGTAGTATCGGCAGGGGCGGTTTCCTATACCTTAACACTGAAGCTTTCTTT. It encodes CASSIGRGGFLYLNTEAFF.

This clone was detected only once. The rearrangement uses TRBV30 and TRBJ1-1, with 7 bases identical to TRBD1. This CDR3 region has 15 residues. V lost 3 bases and J lost 1; bases outside the gene matches: 8. The germline V gene encodes CDR1 GTSNPN and CDR2 SVGIG (reference sequence). In DNA form, the CDR3 reads TGTGCCTGGAGCTCTACAGGGGTCCCGAACACTGAAGCTTTCTTT. This translates into CAWSSTGVPNTEAFF.

V is TRBV5-5 and J is TRBJ2-3; D possibly corresponds to TRBD1 (5 bases). The V and J ends lost 4 bases and 5 bases respectively, with 8 bases between them. This CDR3 has 12 amino acids. Germline V gene lookup returns CDR1 SGHKS and CDR2 YYEKEE (reference sequence). The CDR3 sequence: CASSRQGDTQYF. The CDR3 coding sequence is TGTGCCAGCAGCCGCCAGGGAGATACGCAGTATTTT.

The CDR3 DNA sequence: TGTGCCAGCACCCTTTCAGAGACCCAGTACTTC. It translates to CASTLSETQYF. The chain couples TRBV3-1 (or the pseudogene TRBV3-2) to TRBJ2-5; D is undetermined. V dropped 7 bases and J dropped 4 bases, with 7 bases sitting between them. The CDR3 spans 11 residues. Germline CDR1 LGHDT, CDR2 YNNKEL (reference sequence).

V is TRBV11-2 and J is TRBJ2-3, with D tentatively TRBD1 (6 bases). Trimming pared 1 base from V and 4 bases from J, leaving 6 bases between. CDR3 length: 13 amino acids. Germline V lookup: CDR1 SGHAT, CDR2 FQNNGV. In DNA form, the CDR3 reads TGTGCCAGCAGCTTAGGGGGGCCAGATACGCAGTATTTT. This translates into CASSLGGPDTQYF. The whole variable domain, remainder taken from reference TRBV11-2 and TRBJ2-3, is EAGVAQSPRYKIIEKRQSVAFWCNPISGHATLYWYQQILGQGPKLLIQFQNNGVVDDSQLPKDRFSAERLKGVDSTLKIQPAKLEDSAVYLCASSLGGPDTQYFGPGTRLTVL.

The genes are TRBV6-5 and TRBJ1-1; TRBD1 matches at 7 bases. Trimming removed 7 bases from V and 8 bases from J; junction bases left unmatched: 7. CDR1 and CDR2 (germline): MNHEY, SVGAGI. CDR3 size: 12 residues. The CDR3 loop reads CASTYRGREAFF. DNA of the CDR3: TGTGCCAGCACTTATAGGGGGCGCGAAGCTTTCTTT.

The chain uses TRBV7-9 and TRBJ1-3, with D perhaps matching TRBD1 (5 bases). The CDR3 contains 15 residues. Germline assignment: CDR1 SEHNR and CDR2 FQNEAQ (reference sequence). V lost 3 bases and J lost 3, with 12 bases in between. CDR3 DNA sequence: TGTGCCAGCAGCTTTGGGGCGGGGGTTGGAAACACCATATATTTT. This translates into CASSFGAGVGNTIYF.

Remarks on this clone: One end of the junction varies from germline; a read error may be responsible. The genes are TRBV28 and TRBJ2-3; a possible D gene is TRBD2 (6 bases). The CDR3 spans 15 residues. Germline CDR1 is MDHEN and CDR2 is SYDVKM. The CDR3 DNA reads TGTGCCAGCAGTCCCCGTCGGGGGAGCAAAGATACGCAGTATTTT. Translation gives CASSPRRGSKDTQYF.

In its sample, this clone was seen once. The chain joins TRBV5-1 to TRBJ1-4; 8 bases align to TRBD1. Trimming took 2 bases from V and 1 from J; bases not matched to a gene: 4. CDR1 SGHRS and CDR2 YFSETQ come from the germline V gene. CDR3 length: 16 residues. Here the CDR3 DNA reads TGCGCCAGCAGCTTTGACAGGGGCGGAACTAATGAAAAACTGTTTTTT. Translated, it gives CASSFDRGGTNEKLFF.

The chain has TRBV7-9 and TRBJ2-2; 8 positions match TRBD2. The CDR3 totals 15 residues. The V segment lost 5 bases and the J segment 8 bases; nucleotides outside the gene matches: 10. Germline CDR1 reads SEHNR; CDR2 reads FQNEAQ (reference sequence). The CDR3 is CASSPVAGMRGELFF. DNA of the CDR3: TGTGCCAGCAGCCCCGTAGCGGGGATGAGAGGGGAGCTGTTTTTT.

The chain carries TRBV28 and TRBJ1-1; D is ambiguous. Germline V lookup: CDR1 MDHEN, CDR2 SYDVKM. Trimming took off 1 base at V and 4 bases at J, with 13 bases between the two ends. The CDR3 consists of 15 residues. CDR3 loop: CASSLLRRLSTEAFF. CDR3 DNA sequence: TGTGCCAGCAGTTTATTAAGAAGGCTTAGCACTGAAGCTTTCTTT.